This record concerns one TCR beta chain sequence. The junction shows a germline mismatch at one end, possibly a read error. Germline V gene data show CDR1 as DFQATT and CDR2 as SNEGSKA (reference sequence). The CDR3 contains 14 residues. These data belong to a study of control samples from healthy donors and cancer patients. Using immunoSEQ multiplex PCR, the repertoire was profiled, and TCRdb retains in-frame clones only, with some absent. The data contain about 160,000 clones, 80% to 95% of them singletons. This sequence joins TRBV20-1 and TRBJ2-1; 11 nucleotides match TRBD1. Material for sequencing was blood. The TCR originated in a man between 18 and 29 years old in good health. CDR3 nucleotide sequence: TGCAGCGCTAGTTCGGGACAGGGGGTCTGGGAGCAGTTCTTC. The encoded protein is CSASSGQGVWEQFF.